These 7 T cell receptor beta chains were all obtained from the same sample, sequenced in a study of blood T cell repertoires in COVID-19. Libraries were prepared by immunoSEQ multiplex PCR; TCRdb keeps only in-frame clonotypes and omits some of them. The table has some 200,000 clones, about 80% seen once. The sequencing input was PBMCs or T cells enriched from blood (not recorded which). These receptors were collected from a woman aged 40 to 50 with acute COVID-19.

CDR3 loop: CSVVSGTGATYEQYF. The CDR3 nucleotides read TGCAGCGTTGTCTCAGGGACAGGGGCTACTTACGAGCAGTACTTC. This chain joins TRBV29-1 and TRBJ2-7, with TRBD1 identical over 10 bases. V lost 4 bases and J lost 4; bases outside the gene matches: 10. CDR3 length: 15 amino acids. Per the germline V gene, CDR1 is SQVTM and CDR2 is ANQGSEA.

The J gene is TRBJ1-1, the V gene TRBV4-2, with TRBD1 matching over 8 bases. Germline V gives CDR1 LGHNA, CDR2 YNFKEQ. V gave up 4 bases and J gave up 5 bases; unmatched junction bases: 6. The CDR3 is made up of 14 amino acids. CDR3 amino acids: CASSLGQGVTEAFF. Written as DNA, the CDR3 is TGTGCCAGCAGCCTAGGACAGGGTGTAACTGAAGCTTTCTTT.

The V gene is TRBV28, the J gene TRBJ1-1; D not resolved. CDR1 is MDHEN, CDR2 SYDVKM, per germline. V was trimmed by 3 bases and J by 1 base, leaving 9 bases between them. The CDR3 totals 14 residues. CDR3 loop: CASSFGFGNTEAFF. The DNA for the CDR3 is TGTGCCAGCAGTTTCGGGTTCGGGAACACTGAAGCTTTCTTT.

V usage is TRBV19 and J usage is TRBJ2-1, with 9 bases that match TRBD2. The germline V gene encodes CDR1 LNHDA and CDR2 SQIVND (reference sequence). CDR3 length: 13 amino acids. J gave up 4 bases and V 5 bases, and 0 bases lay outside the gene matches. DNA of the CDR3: TGTGCCAGTAGTGCGGGAGGGTACAATGAGCAGTTCTTC. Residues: CASSAGGYNEQFF.

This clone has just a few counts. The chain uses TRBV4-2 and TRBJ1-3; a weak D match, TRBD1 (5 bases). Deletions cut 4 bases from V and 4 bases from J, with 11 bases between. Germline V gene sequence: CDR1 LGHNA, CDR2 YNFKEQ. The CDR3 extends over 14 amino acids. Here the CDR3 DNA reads TGTGCCAGCAGCCTCGGGAGGACAGGAAACACCATATATTTT. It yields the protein CASSLGRTGNTIYF.

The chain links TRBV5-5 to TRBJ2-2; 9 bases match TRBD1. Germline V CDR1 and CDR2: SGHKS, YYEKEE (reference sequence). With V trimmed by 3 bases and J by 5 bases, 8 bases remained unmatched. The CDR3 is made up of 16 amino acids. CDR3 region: CASSWTPGQGTGELFF. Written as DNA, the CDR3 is TGTGCCAGCAGCTGGACTCCGGGACAGGGAACCGGGGAGCTGTTTTTT.

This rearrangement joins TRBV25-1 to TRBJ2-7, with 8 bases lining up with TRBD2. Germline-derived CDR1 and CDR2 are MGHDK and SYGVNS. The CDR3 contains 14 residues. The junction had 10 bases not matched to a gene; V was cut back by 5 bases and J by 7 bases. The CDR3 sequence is CASSSGTRVGEQYF. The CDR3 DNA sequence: TGTGCCAGCAGTTCCGGGACTAGGGTTGGAGAGCAGTACTTC.